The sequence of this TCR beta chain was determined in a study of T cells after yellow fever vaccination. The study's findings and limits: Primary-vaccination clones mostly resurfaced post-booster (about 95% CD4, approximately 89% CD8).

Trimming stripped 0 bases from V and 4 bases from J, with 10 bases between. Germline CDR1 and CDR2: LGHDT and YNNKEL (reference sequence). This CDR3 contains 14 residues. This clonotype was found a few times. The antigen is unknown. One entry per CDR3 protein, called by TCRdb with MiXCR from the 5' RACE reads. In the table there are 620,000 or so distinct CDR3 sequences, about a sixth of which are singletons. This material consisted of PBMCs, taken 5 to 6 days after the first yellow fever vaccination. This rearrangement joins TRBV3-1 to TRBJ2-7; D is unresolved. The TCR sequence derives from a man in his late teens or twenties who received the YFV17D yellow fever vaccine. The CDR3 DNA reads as TGTGCCAGCAGCCAAGATTCCCGGTATTACGAGCAGTACTTC. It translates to CASSQDSRYYEQYF.